A selection of T cell receptor beta chains follows, all from one sample in a study of CDR3 diversity in severe acne. TCRdb processed the PCR reads anew with MiXCR; each CDR3 protein has one entry. The data show more than 80,000 distinct CDR3 sequences, under 55% seen once. Sequencing was done on a sample of blood. The receptor set was obtained from a male donor with severe acne vulgaris. Each CDR3 is given with its conserved first and last residue. D genes are given only for firm matches. Clone sizes are given selectively: once, few, many, or a class where the clone is expanded.

clone_size: -
j_call: TRBJ2-7
v_call: TRBV20-1
d_call: TRBD2
cdr3_aa: CSATPDSGRARYEQYF
cdr3_nt: TGCAGTGCCACACCCGATAGCGGGAGGGCCCGGTACGAGCAGTACTTC

clone_size: -
j_call: TRBJ2-5
v_call: TRBV27
d_call: -
cdr3_aa: CASSLNPGSQETQYF
cdr3_nt: TGTGCCAGCAGCCTGAACCCCGGATCACAAGAGACCCAGTACTTC

clone_size: -
j_call: TRBJ2-1
v_call: TRBV7-9
d_call: TRBD2
cdr3_aa: CASSLTASGRGGEQFF
cdr3_nt: TGTGCCAGCAGCCTTACGGCTAGCGGGAGAGGCGGTGAGCAGTTCTTC

clone_size: -
j_call: TRBJ2-1
v_call: TRBV7-9
d_call: TRBD2
cdr3_aa: CASSLARGGLAGGYNEQFF
cdr3_nt: TGTGCCAGCAGCTTAGCGCGAGGGGGACTAGCGGGAGGGTACAATGAGCAGTTCTTC

clone_size: many
j_call: TRBJ2-3
v_call: TRBV2
d_call: TRBD2
cdr3_aa: CASSVAGGRADTQYF
cdr3_nt: TGTGCCAGCAGTGTGGCGGGAGGGAGGGCAGATACGCAGTATTTT

clone_size: few
j_call: TRBJ2-5
v_call: TRBV24-1
d_call: -
cdr3_aa: CATSEPGIGETQYF
cdr3_nt: TGTGCCACCAGTGAACCCGGGATTGGGGAGACCCAGTACTTC

clone_size: -
j_call: TRBJ2-1
v_call: TRBV7-3
d_call: TRBD2
cdr3_aa: CASSHIPGTSGANEQFF
cdr3_nt: TGTGCCAGCAGCCACATACCGGGGACTAGCGGGGCCAATGAGCAGTTCTTC

clone_size: -
j_call: TRBJ1-2
v_call: TRBV25-1
d_call: TRBD1
cdr3_aa: CASTLRERDRKGYTF
cdr3_nt: TGCGCCAGCACACTCCGAGAACGGGACAGAAAAGGCTACACCTTC

clone_size: -
j_call: TRBJ1-3
v_call: TRBV5-6
d_call: TRBD1
cdr3_aa: CASSLDRGSGNTIYF
cdr3_nt: TGTGCCAGCAGCCTAGACAGGGGGTCTGGAAACACCATATATTTT

clone_size: -
j_call: TRBJ1-1
v_call: TRBV10-1
d_call: TRBD1
cdr3_aa: CASSSTGKGEAFF
cdr3_nt: TGCGCCAGCAGCTCGACAGGGAAGGGTGAAGCTTTCTTT

clone_size: -
j_call: TRBJ2-7
v_call: TRBV7-2
d_call: TRBD2
cdr3_aa: CASSFRGTRGYEQYF
cdr3_nt: TGTGCCAGCAGCTTCCGGGGGACTAGGGGCTACGAGCAGTACTTC

clone_size: -
j_call: TRBJ1-5
v_call: TRBV10-3
d_call: -
cdr3_aa: CAISATGNQPQHF
cdr3_nt: TGTGCCATCAGCGCTACAGGGAATCAGCCCCAGCATTTT

clone_size: -
j_call: TRBJ2-5
v_call: TRBV25-1
d_call: -
cdr3_aa: CASSEAKRPSTALEYEYF
cdr3_nt: TGTGCCAGCAGTGAAGCGAAGAGACCCAGTACTGCCTTGGAGTATGAGTACTTC

clone_size: -
j_call: TRBJ2-5
v_call: TRBV5-5
d_call: TRBD2
cdr3_aa: CASSFFAGGLETQYF
cdr3_nt: TGTGCCAGCAGCTTCTTCGCGGGAGGGTTGGAGACCCAGTACTTC

clone_size: many
j_call: TRBJ1-6
v_call: TRBV5-1
d_call: -
cdr3_aa: CASSFRDNYNSPLHF
cdr3_nt: TGCGCCAGCAGCTTCCGGGACAACTATAATTCACCCCTCCACTTT

clone_size: -
j_call: TRBJ2-1
v_call: TRBV20-1
d_call: TRBD2
cdr3_aa: CSAKTSGRAYNEQFF
cdr3_nt: TGCAGTGCTAAGACTAGCGGGAGGGCCTACAATGAGCAGTTCTTC

clone_size: many
j_call: TRBJ1-2
v_call: TRBV6-1
d_call: -
cdr3_aa: CASLKGYGYTF
cdr3_nt: TGTGCCAGCCTAAAGGGGTATGGCTACACCTTC

clone_size: -
j_call: TRBJ1-3
v_call: TRBV29-1
d_call: -
cdr3_aa: CSVEAGPGNTIYF
cdr3_nt: TGCAGCGTTGAAGCAGGGCCTGGAAACACCATATATTTT

clone_size: -
j_call: TRBJ1-5
v_call: TRBV10-2
d_call: TRBD1
cdr3_aa: CASTRTGNSNEGFTQPQHF
cdr3_nt: TGCGCCAGCACGAGGACAGGGAATAGCAATGAGGGGTTTACCCAGCCCCAGCATTTT

clone_size: -
j_call: TRBJ1-6
v_call: TRBV15
d_call: TRBD1
cdr3_aa: CATSRGLGQGVNSPLHF
cdr3_nt: TGTGCCACCAGCAGAGGCCTCGGACAGGGGGTTAATTCACCCCTCCACTTT

clone_size: -
j_call: TRBJ2-7
v_call: TRBV20-1
d_call: -
cdr3_aa: CSANALYEQYF
cdr3_nt: TGCAGTGCCAACGCCTTGTACGAGCAGTACTTC

clone_size: few
j_call: TRBJ2-3
v_call: TRBV11-1
d_call: TRBD2
cdr3_aa: CASSFYSGSPTDTQYF
cdr3_nt: TGTGCCAGCAGCTTCTATAGCGGGAGCCCCACAGATACGCAGTATTTT

clone_size: many
j_call: TRBJ2-7
v_call: TRBV6-1
d_call: -
cdr3_aa: CASSEASTRQFSYEQYF
cdr3_nt: TGTGCCAGCAGTGAAGCGAGTACCCGACAATTTTCCTACGAGCAGTACTTC

clone_size: -
j_call: TRBJ2-7
v_call: TRBV10-3
d_call: TRBD1
cdr3_aa: CATSEQDRAYEQYF
cdr3_nt: TGTGCCACCTCGGAACAAGACAGGGCCTACGAGCAGTACTTC

clone_size: many
j_call: TRBJ1-6
v_call: TRBV20-1
d_call: TRBD1
cdr3_aa: CSARDRWAGGEESSPLHF
cdr3_nt: TGCAGTGCTAGAGATCGTTGGGCAGGGGGCGAGGAGAGTTCACCCCTCCACTTT

clone_size: medium-sized
j_call: TRBJ2-7
v_call: TRBV5-1
d_call: TRBD2
cdr3_aa: CAIPNGSGRSYEQYF
cdr3_nt: TGCGCCATCCCTAACGGTAGCGGGCGCTCCTACGAGCAGTACTTC

clone_size: -
j_call: TRBJ2-6
v_call: TRBV5-1
d_call: -
cdr3_aa: CASRWRTAYTEAF
cdr3_nt: TGCGCCAGCAGATGGAGGACAGCCTACACTGAAGCTTTC

clone_size: many
j_call: TRBJ1-1
v_call: TRBV2
d_call: -
cdr3_aa: CASVKATTNTEAFF
cdr3_nt: TGTGCCAGCGTCAAGGCCACGACCAACACTGAAGCTTTCTTT

clone_size: -
j_call: TRBJ2-1
v_call: TRBV27
d_call: TRBD2
cdr3_aa: CASSHTSGISYNEQFF
cdr3_nt: TGTGCCAGCAGCCATACTAGCGGGATCTCCTACAATGAGCAGTTCTTC

clone_size: -
j_call: TRBJ2-6
v_call: TRBV19
d_call: TRBD1
cdr3_aa: CASIPDRATGANVLTF
cdr3_nt: TGTGCCAGTATTCCGGACAGGGCTACTGGGGCCAACGTCCTGACTTTC

clone_size: few
j_call: TRBJ2-2
v_call: TRBV24-1
d_call: TRBD2
cdr3_aa: CATRGRGTGELFF
cdr3_nt: TGTGCCACCAGGGGGAGGGGCACCGGGGAGCTGTTTTTT

clone_size: many
j_call: TRBJ1-2
v_call: TRBV28
d_call: -
cdr3_aa: CASIQAPDIYGYTF
cdr3_nt: TGTGCCAGCATCCAAGCCCCGGACATTTATGGCTACACCTTC

clone_size: -
j_call: TRBJ2-2
v_call: TRBV9
d_call: -
cdr3_aa: CASSAGYTGELFF
cdr3_nt: TGTGCCAGCAGCGCCGGATACACCGGGGAGCTGTTTTTT

clone_size: -
j_call: TRBJ1-3
v_call: TRBV7-9
d_call: -
cdr3_aa: CASSEVSSGNTIYF
cdr3_nt: TGTGCCAGCAGCGAAGTGAGCTCTGGAAACACCATATATTTT

clone_size: few
j_call: TRBJ1-2
v_call: TRBV6-1
d_call: -
cdr3_aa: CAGSEGGAVNYGYTF
cdr3_nt: TGTGCCGGCAGCGAAGGGGGGGCGGTTAACTATGGCTACACCTTC

clone_size: medium-sized
j_call: TRBJ2-7
v_call: TRBV19
d_call: TRBD1
cdr3_aa: CAITGEGNYEQYF
cdr3_nt: TGTGCCATTACAGGGGAAGGGAACTACGAGCAGTACTTC

clone_size: -
j_call: TRBJ2-7
v_call: TRBV25-1
d_call: -
cdr3_aa: CASSFRSGGAGYEQYF
cdr3_nt: TGTGCCAGCAGTTTCCGTTCCGGGGGCGCAGGGTACGAGCAGTACTTC

clone_size: -
j_call: TRBJ2-2
v_call: TRBV15
d_call: -
cdr3_aa: CATSRETGANTGELFF
cdr3_nt: TGTGCCACCAGCAGAGAAACAGGAGCGAACACCGGGGAGCTGTTTTTT

clone_size: -
j_call: TRBJ2-3
v_call: TRBV2
d_call: TRBD1
cdr3_aa: CASSVDRGSDTQYF
cdr3_nt: TGTGCCAGCAGTGTTGACAGGGGTTCCGATACGCAGTATTTT

clone_size: many
j_call: TRBJ2-1
v_call: TRBV7-8
d_call: TRBD2
cdr3_aa: CASSFKVTSGWQAYNEQFF
cdr3_nt: TGTGCCAGCAGCTTTAAGGTGACTAGCGGGTGGCAGGCCTACAATGAGCAGTTCTTC

clone_size: few
j_call: TRBJ2-1
v_call: TRBV20-1
d_call: TRBD2
cdr3_aa: CSASVLAGVGNEQFF
cdr3_nt: TGCAGTGCTAGTGTACTAGCGGGAGTCGGCAATGAGCAGTTCTTC